These 20 T cell receptor beta chains came from one sample sequenced in a study of cytomegalovirus exposure and HLA in healthy donors. In the PCR, 60 Vbeta and 13 Jbeta primers were used. The assay was immunoSEQ multiplex PCR, and TCRdb's table has in-frame clones only and misses some. The sample holds approximately 160,000 clones, roughly 80% seen once. The sample comprised PBMCs. These receptor sequences come from a man aged 30 to 45 in good health and CMV-seropositive.

The chain recombines TRBV5-8 with TRBJ2-3; 8 positions match TRBD1. The V segment lost 4 bases and the J segment 6 bases; nucleotides outside the gene matches: 13. The germline gives CDR1 SGHTS, CDR2 YDEGEE. This CDR3 spans 16 amino acids. The CDR3 region is CASSPYPGGASDTQYF. CDR3 sequence (DNA): TGTGCCAGCAGCCCCTATCCAGGGGGCGCATCGGATACGCAGTATTTT.

This clone was recorded a few times. The chain joins TRBV27 to TRBJ1-4; D is possibly TRBD1 (6 bases). The germline V gene encodes CDR1 MNHEY and CDR2 SMNVEV (reference sequence). CDR3 size: 15 residues. Trimming removed 2 bases at V and 5 bases at J, with 12 bases between. CDR3 bases: TGTGCCAGCAGTTTAGGGCGGGGGCCAAATGAAAAACTGTTTTTT. It encodes CASSLGRGPNEKLFF.

V is TRBV2 and J is TRBJ2-7; 7 nucleotides match TRBD1. This CDR3 spans 15 amino acids. Trimming at V came to 8 bases and at J to 1 base, leaving 11 bases not matched to a gene. Germline V CDR1 and CDR2: SNHLY, FYNNEI. DNA of the CDR3: TGTGCCAGCCGACGACAGGGACACGCTTCCTACGAGCAGTACTTC. This encodes CASRRQGHASYEQYF.

The chain uses TRBV6-1 and TRBJ1-5; no reliable D call. Germline values: CDR1 MNHNS, CDR2 SASEGT. Trimming removed 4 bases from V and 5 bases from J, with 12 bases in between. This CDR3 region has 14 residues. The CDR3 coding sequence is TGTGCCAGCAGTGTTGGGCAGGTCCATCAGCCCCAGCATTTT. Amino acids: CASSVGQVHQPQHF.

The rearrangement joins TRBV2 to TRBJ2-7, with 8 nucleotides matching TRBD1. The CDR3 loop spans 14 amino acids. J gave up 3 bases and V 5 bases, and 6 bases lay outside the gene matches. CDR1 and CDR2 (germline): SNHLY, FYNNEI. The CDR3 sequence is CASSTGTGNYEQYF. The CDR3 DNA reads as TGTGCCAGCAGTACCGGGACAGGAAACTACGAGCAGTACTTC.

V usage is TRBV7-9 and J usage is TRBJ2-3; no definite D call. The V and J ends lost 2 bases and 5 bases respectively, with 11 bases between them. The CDR3 extends over 14 amino acids. From germline, CDR1 is SEHNR and CDR2 FQNEAQ (reference sequence). CDR3 coding DNA: TGTGCCAGCAGCTTAAACCCCACGGGAGATACGCAGTATTTT. Translating gives CASSLNPTGDTQYF.

The V call is TRBV13, the J call TRBJ1-1, with 7 bases that match TRBD1. CDR3 size: 13 residues. With V trimmed by 1 base and J by 6 bases, 2 bases remained unmatched. Germline values: CDR1 PRHDT, CDR2 FYEKMQ (reference sequence). CDR3 coding DNA: TGTGCCAGCAGCTTAGACAGGGGCGCTGAAGCTTTCTTT. Translating it yields CASSLDRGAEAFF.

A remark on this clone: Other DNA sequences in this specimen translate into the identical CDR3. The chain carries TRBV18 and TRBJ2-7; 11 bases are shared with TRBD1. Trimming at V came to 6 bases and at J to 3 bases, leaving 7 bases not matched to a gene. This CDR3 spans 15 amino acids. Per the germline V gene, CDR1 is KGHSH and CDR2 is LQKENI. CDR3 sequence: CASSPGTGGGYEQYF. DNA of the CDR3: TGTGCCAGCTCGCCAGGGACAGGGGGTGGCTACGAGCAGTACTTC.

On this clone itself: The junction shows a germline mismatch at one end, possibly a read error. The chain is built from TRBV7-9 and TRBJ1-2; possible D gene TRBD1, 6 bases. Germline CDR1 SEHNR, CDR2 FQNEAQ (reference sequence). CDR3 length: 13 residues. The CDR3 spells CSSSQGQNYGYTF. The CDR3 DNA sequence: TGTTCCAGCAGCCAGGGGCAAAACTATGGCTACACCTTC. The entire variable domain, with the rest obtained from reference TRBV7-9 and TRBJ1-2, is as follows: DTGVSQNPRHKITKRGQNVTFRCDPISEHNRLYWYRQTLGQGPEFLTYFQNEAQLEKSRLLSDRFSAERPKGSFSTLEIQRTEQGDSAMYLCSSSQGQNYGYTFGSGTRLTVV.

The J gene is TRBJ2-1, the V gene TRBV19, with D maybe TRBD2 (6 bases). The CDR3 has 15 residues. Trimming cost V 2 bases and J 5 bases, with 13 bases left between them. Germline CDR1 and CDR2: LNHDA and SQIVND (reference sequence). CDR3 loop: CASSIRTGTDNEQFF. The CDR3 nucleotides read TGTGCCAGTAGTATAAGGACTGGGACTGACAATGAGCAGTTCTTC. Full variable domain (rest looked up from reference TRBV19 and TRBJ2-1): DGGITQSPKYLFRKEGQNVTLSCEQNLNHDAMYWYRQDPGQGLRLIYYSQIVNDFQKGDIAEGYSVSREKKESFPLTVTSAQKNPTAFYLCASSIRTGTDNEQFFGPGTRLTVL.

In regard to this clone: A read error may account for a junction end that differs from germline. The chain combines TRBV7-9 with TRBJ2-7, with TRBD2 identical over 10 bases. The CDR3 extends over 14 amino acids. Per germline, CDR1 SEHNR and CDR2 FQNEAQ (reference sequence). The CDR3 nucleotides read TGTTCCAGCAGCATTAGCGGGAGGTCGTACGAGCAGTACTTC. Its protein product is CSSSISGRSYEQYF.

Only one count was recorded for this clone. CDR3 DNA sequence: TGTGCCAGCAGCTTAGGGGTGCTGGGACAGACCCAAGAGACCCAGTACTTC. It specifies CASSLGVLGQTQETQYF. V is TRBV11-3 and J is TRBJ2-5; 7 bases map to TRBD1. Germline CDR1 SGHNT, CDR2 YENEEA. The CDR3 has 17 amino acids. The J segment lost 1 base and the V segment lost 1 base, leaving 9 bases of the junction unmatched.

This CDR3 reads CASSLRAGTYNEQFF. Here the CDR3 DNA reads TGTGCCAGCAGCTTAAGAGCGGGGACCTACAATGAGCAGTTCTTC. This rearrangement joins TRBV7-9 to TRBJ2-1, with 7 nucleotides matching TRBD2. The CDR3 covers 15 residues. Germline V gene sequence: CDR1 SEHNR, CDR2 FQNEAQ (reference sequence). Trimming at V came to 2 bases and at J to 2 bases, leaving 3 bases not matched to a gene.

The CDR3 spells CASSLGQNYGYTF. The CDR3 DNA follows: TGTGCCAGCAGCCTAGGACAGAACTATGGCTACACCTTC. The chain carries TRBV9 and TRBJ1-2; maybe TRBD1 (6 bases). V was clipped by 4 bases and J by 2 bases, with 9 bases between them. Per the germline V gene, CDR1 is SGDLS and CDR2 is YYNGEE. The CDR3 is 13 residues long.

The genes are TRBV27 and TRBJ1-4; TRBD1 is a possible D gene (5 bases). This CDR3 is built from 16 residues. Trimming cost V 0 bases and J 0 bases, with 8 bases left between them. Germline CDR1 is MNHEY and CDR2 is SMNVEV (reference sequence). In nucleotides, the CDR3 is TGTGCCAGCAGTTTATCGGGCAGGGCAACTAATGAAAAACTGTTTTTT. As protein: CASSLSGRATNEKLFF.

This chain joins TRBV19 and TRBJ2-7, with D possibly being TRBD1 (5 bases). With 5 bases removed from V and 2 bases from J, the gap between germline ends came to 16 bases. Germline values: CDR1 LNHDA, CDR2 SQIVND (reference sequence). This CDR3 has 15 residues. The CDR3 region is CASSERQPPTYEQYF. As DNA, the CDR3 is TGTGCCAGTAGTGAACGACAGCCACCAACCTACGAGCAGTACTTC.

This sequence joins TRBV5-6 and TRBJ2-3; TRBD2 might be the D (5 bases). The germline CDR1 and CDR2 sequences are SGHDT and YYEEEE. V shed 4 bases and J shed 3 bases, with 9 bases lying between them. There are 13 residues in the CDR3. The CDR3 loop is CASSRGSTDTQYF. The CDR3 nucleotides read TGTGCCAGCAGCCGAGGGAGTACAGATACGCAGTATTTT.

The chain recombines TRBV20-1 with TRBJ1-1, with TRBD1 matching 7 bases. The CDR3 loop spans 11 amino acids. CDR1 DFQATT and CDR2 SNEGSKA come from the germline V gene (reference sequence). V lost 6 bases, J lost 5 bases, and 3 bases stayed unmatched. Here the CDR3 reads CSATGATEAFF. The CDR3 region has the DNA TGCAGTGCCACAGGGGCGACTGAAGCTTTCTTT.

The V call is TRBV6-5, the J call TRBJ1-5; D gene ambiguous. The length of the CDR3 is 14 residues. Germline V lookup: CDR1 MNHEY, CDR2 SVGAGI. Trimming stripped 2 bases from V and 7 bases from J, with 12 bases between. CDR3 in DNA: TGTGCCAGCAGTTACATCGGGGTTGGGCAGCCCCAGCATTTT. Encoded protein: CASSYIGVGQPQHF.

This sequence joins TRBV28 and TRBJ1-5; no clear D. CDR3 size: 12 residues. Germline assignment: CDR1 MDHEN and CDR2 SYDVKM. Trimming took 4 bases from V and 11 from J, leaving 12 bases between them. In DNA form, the CDR3 reads TGTGCCAGCAGTTCCCAACATGGAGCCCAGCATTTT. This gives the protein CASSSQHGAQHF.